This is a list of T cell receptor beta chains from one sample in a study of blood T cells in healthy people across ages. From the 5' RACE reads, TCRdb called clonotypes with MiXCR, one entry per CDR3 protein. The data show about 1.4 million distinct CDR3 sequences, approximately 59% seen once. Sequenced: blood. These receptors were taken from a man aged 18-30 years in good health. The CDR3 runs from the conserved cysteine through the conserved F or W. D genes are given only for firm matches. Part of the rows lack a size; the others show once, few, many or a class for expanded clones.

d_call	v_call	clone_size	cdr3_length	j_call	cdr3_aa	cdr3_nt
.	TRBV20-1	.	13	TRBJ2-7	CSARPPDSREQYF	TGCAGTGCTAGACCCCCAGACTCTCGCGAGCAGTACTTC
.	TRBV29-1	.	15	TRBJ2-2	CSVEKGARNTGELFF	TGCAGCGTTGAGAAAGGGGCTAGGAACACCGGGGAGCTGTTTTTT
TRBD2	TRBV3-1	.	17	TRBJ2-1	CASSRGWSGSSYNEQFF	TGTGCCAGCAGCCGGGGGTGGAGCGGGAGCTCCTACAATGAGCAGTTCTTC
TRBD1	TRBV10-3	.	15	TRBJ1-5	CAISEGDRVNQPQHF	TGTGCCATCAGTGAAGGGGACAGGGTCAATCAGCCCCAGCATTTT
.	TRBV20-1	.	14	TRBJ2-7	CSARGGATSYEQYF	TGCAGTGCTAGGGGGGGAGCAACCTCCTACGAGCAGTACTTC
TRBD1	TRBV28	.	15	TRBJ2-1	CASSSGTGGFHEQFF	TGTGCCAGCAGTTCCGGGACAGGGGGCTTCCACGAGCAGTTCTTC
TRBD2	TRBV9	.	16	TRBJ2-3	CASSVSRGGESDTQYF	TGTGCCAGCAGCGTATCTCGCGGGGGGGAATCAGATACGCAGTATTTT
.	TRBV6-1	.	14	TRBJ1-1	CASGVTIMNTEAFF	TGTGCCAGCGGGGTTACTATTATGAACACTGAAGCTTTCTTT
.	TRBV2	.	12	TRBJ1-1	CASKADGTEAFF	TGTGCCAGCAAGGCGGATGGGACAGAAGCTTTCTTT
.	TRBV29-1	.	15	TRBJ2-7	CSVEVGSSSGYEQYF	TGCAGCGTTGAAGTCGGGAGCTCCAGCGGCTACGAGCAGTACTTC
.	TRBV27	.	16	TRBJ2-7	CASSLLGGGYVYEQYF	TGTGCCAGCAGTCTCTTAGGAGGGGGGTATGTCTACGAGCAGTACTTC
.	TRBV15	few	14	TRBJ1-2	CATTRERSFPGYTF	TGTGCCACCACCCGGGAGAGATCTTTCCCGGGCTACACCTTC
TRBD1	TRBV10-3	once	16	TRBJ1-2	CAISDLRGDRDYGYTF	TGTGCCATCAGTGACCTGCGGGGAGACAGGGACTATGGCTACACCTTC
TRBD2	TRBV6-1	.	13	TRBJ2-7	CASSGEGLGEQYF	TGTGCCAGCAGTGGGGAGGGCTTAGGAGAGCAGTACTTC
TRBD1	TRBV6-5	.	15	TRBJ1-1	CASSSSYRGNTEAFF	TGTGCCAGCAGTTCATCCTACAGGGGGAACACTGAAGCTTTCTTT
TRBD2	TRBV4-3	.	15	TRBJ2-3	CASSHGAGVTDTQYF	TGCGCCAGCAGCCATGGTGCGGGGGTCACAGATACGCAGTATTTT